The next 7 T cell receptor beta chains were all read from a single sample in a study of CD8+ T cells in alopecia areata (dated by TCRdb to between 2017 and 2018). The time point label, as the study defines it: 20 to 30 weeks on oral tofacitinib. This specimen's treatment or condition label, per the study, means: oral pan-JAK inhibitor, 5-10 mg twice daily. To prepare the library, the immunoSEQ multiplex PCR assay was applied. RNA was extracted from all samples and reverse transcribed into cDNA, which served as template for TCR sequencing. In its TCRdb copy, this immuneACCESS table keeps in-frame sequences only and misses some clones. Where compared with another copy, unresolved V genes explain less than half of these, and the others have no known cause. Across this sample there are about 160,000 clones, with around three fifths seen only once. The ten biggest clones cover approximately 14% of the sample.

This specimen was CD4+ T cells sorted from blood, taken at week 24, from a patient treated with tofacitinib. The receptors shown here come from a human donor with alopecia areata.

The V call is TRBV27, the J call TRBJ1-3; D is unclear. Germline V CDR1 and CDR2: MNHEY, SMNVEV (reference sequence). This CDR3 contains 14 residues. Trimming removed 5 bases from V and 0 bases from J, with 8 bases in between. The CDR3 DNA is TGTGCCAGCAGTCCCTCAAGCTCTGGAAACACCATATATTTT. Its translation: CASSPSSSGNTIYF.

This clone turned up a few times. J is TRBJ1-3 and V is TRBV5-6; D is ambiguous. V lost 0 bases and J lost 3, with 1 base in between. Germline CDR1 SGHDT, CDR2 YYEEEE. The CDR3 is 12 residues long. CDR3 region: CASSLGGNTIYF. Here the CDR3 DNA reads TGTGCCAGCAGCTTGGGTGGAAACACCATATATTTT.

This chain links TRBV30 with TRBJ1-6, with TRBD1 as a possible D gene (5 bases). The CDR3 has 18 amino acids. Germline V gives CDR1 GTSNPN, CDR2 SVGIG (reference sequence). V was pared by 2 bases and J by 6 bases, with 23 bases between. The CDR3 nucleotides are TGTGCCTGGAGTTTCCTTCAAGGACAAGGCCGTAGTAATTCACCCCTCCACTTT. Protein: CAWSFLQGQGRSNSPLHF.

This chain links TRBV6-5 with TRBJ1-2, with TRBD1 matching 9 bases. The CDR3 has 14 amino acids. The germline V gene has CDR1 MNHEY and CDR2 SVGAGI. Unmatched junction bases numbered 6, after V lost 5 bases and J lost 5 bases. The CDR3 sequence is CASSRDRAPYGYTF. The CDR3 region has the DNA TGTGCCAGCAGTAGGGACAGGGCGCCTTATGGCTACACCTTC.

The CDR3 region is CASSGTGTQPQHF. CDR3 sequence (DNA): TGTGCCAGCAGCGGGACCGGGACCCAGCCCCAGCATTTT. The genes are TRBV14 and TRBJ1-5; tentatively, D is TRBD1 (5 bases). Between the trimmed V and J ends, which lost 5 bases and 7 bases, there was a span of 12 bases. This CDR3 spans 13 amino acids. Germline V lookup: CDR1 SGHDN, CDR2 FVKESK.

The chain couples TRBV29-1 to TRBJ1-2; D ambiguous. This CDR3 has 9 amino acids. Trimming pared 3 bases from V and 8 bases from J, leaving 4 bases between. The germline V gene has CDR1 SQVTM and CDR2 ANQGSEA. The CDR3 here is CSVDAGYTF. The CDR3 DNA follows: TGCAGCGTTGATGCCGGCTACACCTTC. Full variable domain (remainder filled in from reference TRBV29-1 and TRBJ1-2): SAVISQKPSRDICQRGTSLTIQCQVDSQVTMMFWYRQQPGQSLTLIATANQGSEATYESGFVIDKFPISRPNLTFSTLTVSNMSPEDSSIYLCSVDAGYTFGSGTRLTVV.

In this sample, this clone turned up a few times. The rearrangement uses TRBV6-1 and TRBJ1-1; no definite D call. This CDR3 spans 14 amino acids. Germline V gene sequence: CDR1 MNHNS, CDR2 SASEGT. V lost 4 bases and J 5 bases, leaving 14 bases between the germline ends. CDR3 in amino acids: CASSARARGTEAFF. CDR3 in DNA: TGTGCCAGCAGTGCCCGGGCCCGTGGGACTGAAGCTTTCTTT.